Listed below are T cell receptor beta chains from one sample, sequenced in a study of blood T cell repertoires in COVID-19. Profiling relied on immunoSEQ multiplex PCR, and the TCRdb table lists in-frame clones only, not all of them. The sample lists 100,000 or so clones; 86% were seen once. Sequencing was done on a sample of PBMCs or T cells enriched from blood (not recorded which). The receptors derive from a woman aged 50 to 60 who had recovered from COVID-19. Both conserved end residues are part of each CDR3. Fields, in order: V gene, clone size, J gene, D gene, CDR3 DNA, CDR3 protein. The D gene is left open where the match is weak. Not all rows give a size; the values are once, few, many and, for expanded clones, a class.

V: TRBV10-3
size: .
J: TRBJ2-7
D: TRBD1
DNA: TGTGCCATCAGCAACACCGGGACAGGGGCCTACGAGCAGTACTTC
CDR3: CAISNTGTGAYEQYF

V: TRBV3-1/TRBV3-2
size: .
J: TRBJ2-1
D: TRBD2
DNA: TGTGCCAGCAGCGTTAGCGGGATGGTCAATGAGCAGTTCTTC
CDR3: CASSVSGMVNEQFF

V: TRBV27
size: .
J: TRBJ2-1
D: .
DNA: TGTGCCAGCAGTTATCTAGCGTCCTACAATGAGCAGTTCTTC
CDR3: CASSYLASYNEQFF

V: TRBV30
size: .
J: TRBJ2-7
D: TRBD1
DNA: TGTGCCGGGACGGGGCAGGGGGCGGTCGAGCAGTACTTC
CDR3: CAGTGQGAVEQYF

V: TRBV2
size: .
J: TRBJ2-7
D: .
DNA: TGTGCCAGCAGTGCGAGTGGGCTCGAGCAGTACTTC
CDR3: CASSASGLEQYF

V: TRBV6-5
size: .
J: TRBJ1-2
D: TRBD1
DNA: TGTGCCAGCAGTAAGACACAGGGGGGCTACACCTTC
CDR3: CASSKTQGGYTF

V: TRBV12-3/TRBV12-4
size: .
J: TRBJ2-3
D: .
DNA: TGTGCCAGCAGTCCCCTATCAGATACGCAGTATTTT
CDR3: CASSPLSDTQYF

V: TRBV2
size: .
J: TRBJ1-6
D: .
DNA: TGTGCCAGCAGCCTGATCCGGGGGGACAATTCACCCCTCCACTTT
CDR3: CASSLIRGDNSPLHF

V: TRBV28
size: .
J: TRBJ1-5
D: .
DNA: TGTGCCAGCAGTTTACCGGCAGGGAGCAATCAGCCCCAGCATTTT
CDR3: CASSLPAGSNQPQHF

V: TRBV2
size: .
J: TRBJ2-7
D: .
DNA: TGTGCCAGCAGTGTCGGGTACGAGCAGTACTTC
CDR3: CASSVGYEQYF

V: TRBV15
size: once
J: TRBJ2-7
D: .
DNA: TGTGCCACCAGCAGAGATCTTTCGCTAGCTAGGGGGGGATTGGGCTTCGAGCAGTACTTC
CDR3: CATSRDLSLARGGLGFEQYF

V: TRBV28
size: .
J: TRBJ2-3
D: TRBD1
DNA: TGTGCCAGCAGTACACCAGGGGGCGCGTCAGATACGCAGTATTTT
CDR3: CASSTPGGASDTQYF

V: TRBV11-2
size: once
J: TRBJ2-3
D: .
DNA: TGTGCCAGCAGAACAGACATGGCAGATACGCAGTATTTT
CDR3: CASRTDMADTQYF

V: TRBV2
size: .
J: TRBJ2-3
D: .
DNA: TGTGCCAGCAGTGAAATGCGGTATTCGATGGTTGGCACAGATACGCAGTATTTT
CDR3: CASSEMRYSMVGTDTQYF

V: TRBV28
size: .
J: TRBJ2-5
D: TRBD1
DNA: TGTGCCAGCAGTTGGGGCAGGGGGTTTCAAGAGACCCAGTACTTC
CDR3: CASSWGRGFQETQYF

V: TRBV12-5
size: once
J: TRBJ2-1
D: TRBD1
DNA: TGTGCTAGTGGTTTGGGGACAGGGGTCGTTTTCTTC
CDR3: CASGLGTGVVFF

V: TRBV10-3
size: .
J: TRBJ1-3
D: .
DNA: TGTGCCATCAGTGAGTCTAGGAGGGGAACCTCTGGAAACACCATATATTTT
CDR3: CAISESRRGTSGNTIYF

V: TRBV7-9
size: .
J: TRBJ2-1
D: .
DNA: TGTGCCAGCAGCCAGGGACTCTATGAGCAGTTCTTC
CDR3: CASSQGLYEQFF

V: TRBV19
size: .
J: TRBJ1-5
D: TRBD1
DNA: TGTGCCAGTAGTATGGGGAACAGGGGACCTAGTCAGCCCCAGCATTTT
CDR3: CASSMGNRGPSQPQHF

V: TRBV15
size: .
J: TRBJ2-5
D: TRBD1
DNA: TGTGCCACCAGCATCGGTATCGGACAGGGGGCACAAGAGACCCAGTACTTC
CDR3: CATSIGIGQGAQETQYF

V: TRBV6-4
size: few
J: TRBJ1-3
D: .
DNA: TGTGCCAGCCCGGGGAGTCGGGGGTCCGGAAACACCATATATTTT
CDR3: CASPGSRGSGNTIYF

V: TRBV28
size: .
J: TRBJ1-6
D: .
DNA: TGTGCCAGCAGTTGGGGGGATAATTCACCCCTCCACTTT
CDR3: CASSWGDNSPLHF

V: TRBV28
size: few
J: TRBJ1-1
D: .
DNA: TGTGCCAGCAGTTTACAAAGGGGGTCCGCTTTCTTT
CDR3: CASSLQRGSAFF

V: TRBV2
size: .
J: TRBJ1-1
D: .
DNA: TGTGCCAGCAGTGAATATCTTGTAGGGAGAGCTTTCTTT
CDR3: CASSEYLVGRAFF

V: TRBV20-1
size: .
J: TRBJ2-1
D: TRBD2
DNA: TGCAGTGCTAGTTCAGCGGGGTTATCCTACAATGAGCAGTTCTTC
CDR3: CSASSAGLSYNEQFF

V: TRBV3-1/TRBV3-2
size: few
J: TRBJ2-1
D: .
DNA: TGTGCCAGCAGCCAGTACTTGCAGGGTGATGAGCAGTTCTTC
CDR3: CASSQYLQGDEQFF

V: TRBV4-2
size: .
J: TRBJ1-2
D: TRBD1
DNA: TGTGCCAGCAGTTTTGACCGACAGGGGGGAAGTGGCTACACCTTC
CDR3: CASSFDRQGGSGYTF

V: TRBV5-1
size: .
J: TRBJ1-5
D: TRBD1
DNA: TGCGCCAGCAGCCCAGGGACAGCTGTTCATAGCAATCAGCCCCAGCATTTT
CDR3: CASSPGTAVHSNQPQHF

V: TRBV19
size: .
J: TRBJ1-1
D: TRBD1
DNA: TGTGCCAGTATAAGGGGGCGGAACACTGAAGCTTTCTTT
CDR3: CASIRGRNTEAFF

V: TRBV2
size: .
J: TRBJ2-4
D: .
DNA: TGTGCCAGCAGTGAATCGGGGTTCGGGATCATAGCCAAAAACATTCAGTACTTC
CDR3: CASSESGFGIIAKNIQYF

V: TRBV5-8
size: .
J: TRBJ2-6
D: .
DNA: TGTGCCAGCAGCCCGAGGGACACACGGATCTCTGGGGCCAACGTCCTGACTTTC
CDR3: CASSPRDTRISGANVLTF

V: TRBV18
size: .
J: TRBJ1-1
D: TRBD1
DNA: TGTGCCAGCTCACCCCGACAGGGGAACACTGAAGCTTTCTTT
CDR3: CASSPRQGNTEAFF

V: TRBV5-4
size: .
J: TRBJ1-1
D: .
DNA: TGTGCCAGCAGCTTGGGCAAGGGGCGGGGGATGAACACTGAAGCTTTCTTT
CDR3: CASSLGKGRGMNTEAFF

V: TRBV27
size: .
J: TRBJ2-7
D: TRBD1
DNA: TGTGCCAGCAGTTCGGGACAGGGCCTCGACGAGCAGTACTTC
CDR3: CASSSGQGLDEQYF

V: TRBV3-1/TRBV3-2
size: .
J: TRBJ1-1
D: TRBD1
DNA: TGTGCCAGCAGCCAACGGGACAGCTTGAACACTGAAGCTTTCTTT
CDR3: CASSQRDSLNTEAFF

V: TRBV6-5
size: .
J: TRBJ1-6
D: .
DNA: TGTGCCAGCACTGTGATTGAGGGTGGTTCACCCCTCCACTTT
CDR3: CASTVIEGGSPLHF

V: TRBV12-3/TRBV12-4
size: .
J: TRBJ1-6
D: .
DNA: TGTGCCAGCAGTTTAAGGGAGGATTCACCCCTCCACTTT
CDR3: CASSLREDSPLHF

V: TRBV5-6
size: .
J: TRBJ1-1
D: .
DNA: TGTGCCAGCACACAATCTCCGACGGGGAACACTGAAGCTTTCTTT
CDR3: CASTQSPTGNTEAFF

V: TRBV6-5
size: .
J: TRBJ2-7
D: TRBD1
DNA: TGTGCCACCGGGACAGGGAGGGCCGAGCAGTACTTC
CDR3: CATGTGRAEQYF

V: TRBV5-1
size: .
J: TRBJ2-7
D: TRBD2
DNA: TGCGCCAGCAGCTCCAGACTAGCGGGAGGCCTCTCCTACGAGCAGTACTTC
CDR3: CASSSRLAGGLSYEQYF

V: TRBV10-3
size: .
J: TRBJ2-5
D: TRBD1
DNA: TGTGCCATCAGTATGACAGGGGCAGTGGAGACCCAGTACTTC
CDR3: CAISMTGAVETQYF

V: TRBV28
size: .
J: TRBJ2-7
D: .
DNA: TGTGCCAGCAGTTTACAAGCGGCAGGAAAAAACTACGAGCAGTACTTC
CDR3: CASSLQAAGKNYEQYF

V: TRBV29-1
size: .
J: TRBJ1-1
D: .
DNA: TGCAGCGTTGGTCTTTACACTGACGCGGGTGAAGCTTTCTTT
CDR3: CSVGLYTDAGEAFF

V: TRBV11-2
size: .
J: TRBJ2-2
D: .
DNA: TGTGCCAGCAGCCCCTTAAGGGGCAGAAACACCGGGGAGCTGTTTTTT
CDR3: CASSPLRGRNTGELFF

V: TRBV2
size: .
J: TRBJ2-3
D: TRBD2
DNA: TGTGCCAGCAAGAAGCGGGGGGGAGCGGATACGCAGTATTTT
CDR3: CASKKRGGADTQYF

V: TRBV10-3
size: few
J: TRBJ1-5
D: TRBD1
DNA: TGTGCCGCTACAGGGGGAAGCAATCAGCCCCAGCATTTT
CDR3: CAATGGSNQPQHF

V: TRBV5-1
size: .
J: TRBJ2-5
D: .
DNA: TGCGCCAGCAGCTTGGATGGTCAAAACTTAAAAGAGACCCAGTACTTC
CDR3: CASSLDGQNLKETQYF

V: TRBV14
size: .
J: TRBJ2-1
D: TRBD2
DNA: TGTGCCAGCAGCCAGTCGACGGGAGCGGGGTCTTACAATGAGCAGTTCTTC
CDR3: CASSQSTGAGSYNEQFF

V: TRBV27
size: .
J: TRBJ2-5
D: TRBD2
DNA: TGTGCCAGCAGTTTGACGGGGGGGCAGGAGACCCAGTACTTC
CDR3: CASSLTGGQETQYF

V: TRBV2
size: .
J: TRBJ2-3
D: .
DNA: TGTGCCAGCATCCAAGGGGGGGTGACAGATACGCAGTATTTT
CDR3: CASIQGGVTDTQYF